A selection of T cell receptor beta chains follows, all from one sample in a study of blood T cell repertoires in COVID-19. Only in-frame clones appear in the TCRdb table, and some are missing; sequencing was by immunoSEQ multiplex PCR. The table lists some 100,000 clones, around 90% of them singletons. The specimen was peripheral blood. The receptors here all came from a woman aged 55 to 70 with acute or convalescent COVID-19. The CDR3 runs from the conserved cysteine through the conserved F or W. A D gene is named only where the DNA matches it firmly.

15	TRBJ1-1	TRBV7-9	-	CASSLAQGINTEAFF	TGTGCCAGCAGCCTTGCCCAGGGTATCAACACTGAAGCTTTCTTT
13	TRBJ1-3	TRBV19	-	CASSSDKGNTIYF	TGTGCCAGTAGCTCGGACAAGGGTAACACCATATATTTT
14	TRBJ1-1	TRBV5-1	TRBD1	CASSIGTGVTEAFF	TGCGCCAGCAGCATCGGGACAGGGGTTACTGAAGCTTTCTTT
17	TRBJ1-4	TRBV6-2/TRBV6-3	TRBD1	CASSYAGTGYANEKLFF	TGTGCCAGCAGTTACGCCGGGACAGGGTACGCGAATGAAAAACTGTTTTTT
14	TRBJ2-3	TRBV3-1/TRBV3-2	-	CASSQGGFTDTQYF	TGTGCCAGCAGCCAAGGGGGCTTTACAGATACGCAGTATTTT
14	TRBJ1-3	TRBV7-2	-	CASSFSSSGNTIYF	TGTGCCAGCAGCTTCTCCTCCTCTGGAAACACCATATATTTT
19	TRBJ2-3	TRBV5-4	TRBD2	CASRPSGTREKGVTDTQYF	TGTGCCAGCAGACCTTCCGGGACTAGAGAAAAGGGGGTCACAGATACGCAGTATTTT
15	TRBJ1-1	TRBV5-5	-	CASSLGRASNTEAFF	TGTGCCAGCAGCTTGGGCAGGGCTTCGAACACTGAAGCTTTCTTT
13	TRBJ1-2	TRBV27	-	CASSPDRSYGYTF	TGTGCCAGCAGTCCCGACAGGAGCTATGGCTACACCTTC
16	TRBJ2-2	TRBV9	TRBD2	CASSSGLAGYTGELFF	TGTGCCAGCAGCTCCGGACTAGCGGGATACACCGGGGAGCTGTTTTTT
14	TRBJ1-5	TRBV7-9	-	CASSLQGSSQPQHF	TGTGCCAGCAGCTTACAGGGTTCGAGTCAGCCCCAGCATTTT
11	TRBJ1-1	TRBV29-1	-	CSVRTVLQAFF	TGCAGCGTTCGGACAGTCCTCCAAGCTTTCTTT
15	TRBJ1-5	TRBV19	TRBD1	CASSILPGGDQPQHF	TGTGCCAGTAGTATCCTCCCAGGGGGCGATCAGCCCCAGCATTTT
13	TRBJ1-2	TRBV6-4	TRBD1	CASSRGQGEGYTF	TGTGCCAGCAGTCGCGGGCAGGGGGAAGGCTACACCTTC
13	TRBJ1-2	TRBV2	-	CASSPDSRYGYTF	TGTGCCAGCAGTCCCGATAGCCGCTATGGCTACACCTTC
15	TRBJ2-1	TRBV5-1	-	CASSLDGSSGNEQFF	TGCGCCAGCAGCTTGGACGGGAGTTCAGGCAATGAGCAGTTCTTC